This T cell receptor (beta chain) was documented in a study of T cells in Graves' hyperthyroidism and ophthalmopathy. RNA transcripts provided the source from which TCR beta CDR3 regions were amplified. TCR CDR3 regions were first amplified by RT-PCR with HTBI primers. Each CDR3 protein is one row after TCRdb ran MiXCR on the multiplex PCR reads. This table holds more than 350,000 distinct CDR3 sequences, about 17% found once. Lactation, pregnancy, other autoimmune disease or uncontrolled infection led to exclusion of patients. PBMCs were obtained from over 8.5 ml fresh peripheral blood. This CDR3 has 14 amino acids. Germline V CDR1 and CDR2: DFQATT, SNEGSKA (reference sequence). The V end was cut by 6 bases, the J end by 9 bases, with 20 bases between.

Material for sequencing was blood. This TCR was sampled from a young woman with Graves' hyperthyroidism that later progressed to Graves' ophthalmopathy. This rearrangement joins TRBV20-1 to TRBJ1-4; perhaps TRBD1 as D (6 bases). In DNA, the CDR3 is TGCAGTGCCACCCCACAGGGTCGTTGGCAAAAACTGTTTTTT. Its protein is CSATPQGRWQKLFF.